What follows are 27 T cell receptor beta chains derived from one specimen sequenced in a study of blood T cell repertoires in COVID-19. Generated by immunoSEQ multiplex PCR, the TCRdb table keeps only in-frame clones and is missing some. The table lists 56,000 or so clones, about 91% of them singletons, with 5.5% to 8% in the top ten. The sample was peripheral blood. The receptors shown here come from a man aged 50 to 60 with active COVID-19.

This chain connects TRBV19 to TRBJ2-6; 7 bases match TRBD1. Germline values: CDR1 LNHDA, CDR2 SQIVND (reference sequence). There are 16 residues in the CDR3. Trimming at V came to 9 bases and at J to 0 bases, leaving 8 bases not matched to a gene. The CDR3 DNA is TGTGCCAGCGGACAGGACGGAACCTCTGGGGCCAACGTCCTGACTTTC. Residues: CASGQDGTSGANVLTF.

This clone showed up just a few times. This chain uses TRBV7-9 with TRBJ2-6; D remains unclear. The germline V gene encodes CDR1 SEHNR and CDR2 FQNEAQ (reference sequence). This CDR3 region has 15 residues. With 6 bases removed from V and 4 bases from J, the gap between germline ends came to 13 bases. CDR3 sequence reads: CASRSRLSGANVLTF. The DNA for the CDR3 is TGTGCCAGCAGATCACGACTGTCGGGGGCCAACGTCCTGACTTTC.

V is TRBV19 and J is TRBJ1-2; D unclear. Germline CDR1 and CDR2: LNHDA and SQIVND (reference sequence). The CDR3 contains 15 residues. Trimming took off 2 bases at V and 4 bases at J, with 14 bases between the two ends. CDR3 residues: CASSIKVSYSYGYTF. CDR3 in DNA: TGTGCCAGTAGTATAAAAGTGTCGTACAGCTATGGCTACACCTTC.

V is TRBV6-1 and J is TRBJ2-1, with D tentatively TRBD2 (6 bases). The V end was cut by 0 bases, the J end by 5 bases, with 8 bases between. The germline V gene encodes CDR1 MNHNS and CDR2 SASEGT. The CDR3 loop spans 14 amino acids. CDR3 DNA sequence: TGTGCCAGCAGTGAAGCGGGGGGTAACAATGAGCAGTTCTTC. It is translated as CASSEAGGNNEQFF.

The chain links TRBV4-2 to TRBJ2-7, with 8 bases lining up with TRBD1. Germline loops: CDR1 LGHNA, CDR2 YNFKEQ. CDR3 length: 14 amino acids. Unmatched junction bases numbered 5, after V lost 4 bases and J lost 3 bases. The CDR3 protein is CASSRTGFHYEQYF. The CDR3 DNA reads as TGTGCCAGCAGCCGGACAGGGTTCCACTACGAGCAGTACTTC.

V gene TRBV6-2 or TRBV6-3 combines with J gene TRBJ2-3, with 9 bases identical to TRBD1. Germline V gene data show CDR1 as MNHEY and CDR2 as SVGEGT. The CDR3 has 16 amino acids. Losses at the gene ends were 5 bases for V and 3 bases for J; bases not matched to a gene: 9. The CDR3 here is CASSPNPGQGTDTQYF. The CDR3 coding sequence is TGTGCCAGCAGTCCAAACCCGGGACAGGGAACAGATACGCAGTATTTT.

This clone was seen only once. The CDR3 loop reads CASSQVAGGSETQYF. CDR3 coding DNA: TGCGCCAGCAGCCAAGTTGCGGGGGGGTCAGAGACCCAGTACTTC. The chain recombines TRBV4-1 with TRBJ2-5, with 9 bases matching TRBD2. Trimming at V came to 1 base and at J to 4 bases, leaving 4 bases not matched to a gene. The CDR3 contains 15 residues. Germline V lookup: CDR1 MGHRA, CDR2 YSYEKL.

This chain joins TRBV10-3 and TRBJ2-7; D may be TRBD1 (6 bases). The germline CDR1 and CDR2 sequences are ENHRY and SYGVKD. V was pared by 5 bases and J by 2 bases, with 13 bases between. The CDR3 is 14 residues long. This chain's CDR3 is CAISRQGQTYEQYF. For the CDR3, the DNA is TGTGCCATCAGTCGACAAGGACAGACCTACGAGCAGTACTTC.

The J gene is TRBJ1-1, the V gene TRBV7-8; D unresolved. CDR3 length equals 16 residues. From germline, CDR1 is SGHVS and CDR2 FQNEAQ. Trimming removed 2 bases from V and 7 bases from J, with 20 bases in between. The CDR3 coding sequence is TGTGCCAGCAGCTTAAGATTAGCGACGTCAACCAGTGAAGCTTTCTTT. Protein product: CASSLRLATSTSEAFF.

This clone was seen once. The CDR3 region is CASSPLDRGETQYF. The CDR3 bases are TGTGCCAGCAGTCCCCTGGACAGGGGAGAGACCCAGTACTTC. The V and J genes are TRBV27 and TRBJ2-5; 9 bases map to TRBD1. The CDR3 is 14 residues long. J lost 4 bases, V lost 5 bases, and 5 bases had no gene match. From germline, CDR1 is MNHEY and CDR2 SMNVEV (reference sequence).

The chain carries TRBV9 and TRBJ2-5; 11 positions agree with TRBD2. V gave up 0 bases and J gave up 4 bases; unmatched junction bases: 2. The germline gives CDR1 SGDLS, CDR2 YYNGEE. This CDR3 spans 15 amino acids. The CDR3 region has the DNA TGTGCCAGCAGCGTAGCCGGGACTAGCGGAGAGACCCAGTACTTC. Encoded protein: CASSVAGTSGETQYF.

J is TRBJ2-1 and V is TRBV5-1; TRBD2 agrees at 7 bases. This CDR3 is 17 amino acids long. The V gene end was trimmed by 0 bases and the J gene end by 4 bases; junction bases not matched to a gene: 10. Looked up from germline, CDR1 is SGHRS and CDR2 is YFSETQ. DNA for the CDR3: TGCGCCAGCAGCTTGGCCGCCGGCGGGAGTTCGTACAATGAGCAGTTCTTC. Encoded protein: CASSLAAGGSSYNEQFF.

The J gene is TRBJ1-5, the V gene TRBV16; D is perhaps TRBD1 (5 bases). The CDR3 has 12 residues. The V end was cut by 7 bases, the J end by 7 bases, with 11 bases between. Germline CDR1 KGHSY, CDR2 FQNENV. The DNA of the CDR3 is TGTGCCAGCACCGCAGGGTTACAGCCCCAGCATTTT. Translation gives CASTAGLQPQHF.

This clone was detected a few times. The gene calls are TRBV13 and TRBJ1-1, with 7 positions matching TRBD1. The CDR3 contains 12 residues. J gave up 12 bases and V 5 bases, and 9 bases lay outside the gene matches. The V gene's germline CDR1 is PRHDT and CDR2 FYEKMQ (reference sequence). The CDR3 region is CASSQQGEGTFF. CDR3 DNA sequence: TGTGCCAGCAGCCAGCAGGGGGAAGGGACTTTCTTT.

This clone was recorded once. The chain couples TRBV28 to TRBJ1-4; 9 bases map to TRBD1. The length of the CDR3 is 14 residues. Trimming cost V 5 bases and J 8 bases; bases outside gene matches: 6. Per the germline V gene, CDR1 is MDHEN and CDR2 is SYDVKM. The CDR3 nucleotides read TGTGCCAGCAGTAGGGGTGGGACAGGGGAAAAACTGTTTTTT. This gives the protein CASSRGGTGEKLFF. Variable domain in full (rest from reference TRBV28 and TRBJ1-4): DVKVTQSSRYLVKRTGEKVFLECVQDMDHENMFWYRQDPGLGLRLIYFSYDVKMKEKGDIPEGYSVSREKKERFSLILESASTNQTSMYLCASSRGGTGEKLFFGSGTQLSVL.

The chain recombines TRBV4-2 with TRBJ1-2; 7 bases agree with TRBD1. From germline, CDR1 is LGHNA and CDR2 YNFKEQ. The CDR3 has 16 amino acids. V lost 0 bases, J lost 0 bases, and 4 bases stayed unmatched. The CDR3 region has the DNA TGTGCCAGCAGCCAAGAACACGGGACAGCTAACTATGGCTACACCTTC. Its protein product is CASSQEHGTANYGYTF.

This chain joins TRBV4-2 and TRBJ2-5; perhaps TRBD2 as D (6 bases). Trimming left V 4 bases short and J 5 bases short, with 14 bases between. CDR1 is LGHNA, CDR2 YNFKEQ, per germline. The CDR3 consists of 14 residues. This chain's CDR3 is CASSLGVGGETQYF. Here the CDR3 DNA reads TGTGCCAGCAGCCTAGGGGTTGGGGGGGAGACCCAGTACTTC.

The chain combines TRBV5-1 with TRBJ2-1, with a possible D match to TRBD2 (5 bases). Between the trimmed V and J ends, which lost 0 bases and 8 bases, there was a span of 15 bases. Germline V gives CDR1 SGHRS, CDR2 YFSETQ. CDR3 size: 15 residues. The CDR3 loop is CASSLVRKGADEQFF. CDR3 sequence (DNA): TGCGCCAGCAGCTTGGTTCGGAAGGGAGCCGATGAGCAGTTCTTC. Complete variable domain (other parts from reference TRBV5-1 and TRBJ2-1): KAGVTQTPRYLIKTRGQQVTLSCSPISGHRSVSWYQQTPGQGLQFLFEYFSETQRNKGNFPGRFSGRQFSNSRSEMNVSTLELGDSALYLCASSLVRKGADEQFFGPGTRLTVL.

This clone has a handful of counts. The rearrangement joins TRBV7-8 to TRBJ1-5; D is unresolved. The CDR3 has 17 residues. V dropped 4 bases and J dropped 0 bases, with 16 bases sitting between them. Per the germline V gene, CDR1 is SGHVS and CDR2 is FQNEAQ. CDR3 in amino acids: CASSSNGREYSNQPQHF. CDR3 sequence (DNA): TGTGCCAGCAGCTCGAACGGGCGGGAATATAGCAATCAGCCCCAGCATTTT. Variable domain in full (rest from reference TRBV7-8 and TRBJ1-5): GAGVSQSPRYKVAKRGQDVALRCDPISGHVSLFWYQQALGQGPEFLTYFQNEAQLDKSGLPSDRFFAERPEGSVSTLKIQRTQQEDSAVYLCASSSNGREYSNQPQHFGDGTRLSIL.

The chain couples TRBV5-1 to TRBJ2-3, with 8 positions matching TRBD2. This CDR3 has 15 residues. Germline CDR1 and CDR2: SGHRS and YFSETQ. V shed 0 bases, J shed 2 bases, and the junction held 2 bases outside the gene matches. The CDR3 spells CASSLVGLDTDTQYF. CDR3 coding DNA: TGCGCCAGCAGCTTGGTGGGACTAGACACAGATACGCAGTATTTT.

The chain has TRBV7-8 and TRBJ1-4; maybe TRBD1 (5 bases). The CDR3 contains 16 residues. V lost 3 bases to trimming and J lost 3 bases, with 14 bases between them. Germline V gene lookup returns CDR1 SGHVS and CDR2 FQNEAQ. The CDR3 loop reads CASSLGWGAANEKLFF. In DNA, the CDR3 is TGTGCCAGCAGCTTGGGGTGGGGCGCGGCTAATGAAAAACTGTTTTTT.

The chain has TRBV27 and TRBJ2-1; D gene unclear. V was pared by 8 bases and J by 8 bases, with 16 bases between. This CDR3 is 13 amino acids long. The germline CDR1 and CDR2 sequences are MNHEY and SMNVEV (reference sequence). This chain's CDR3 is CASCVRFCDEQFF. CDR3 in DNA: TGTGCCAGCTGTGTCCGGTTTTGCGATGAGCAGTTCTTC.

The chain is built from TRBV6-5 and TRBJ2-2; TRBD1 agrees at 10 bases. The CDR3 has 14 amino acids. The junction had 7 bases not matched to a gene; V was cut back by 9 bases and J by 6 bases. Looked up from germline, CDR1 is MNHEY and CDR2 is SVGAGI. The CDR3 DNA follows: TGTGCCAGTGGACAGGGGGTGGGTGCCGGGGAGCTGTTTTTT. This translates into CASGQGVGAGELFF.

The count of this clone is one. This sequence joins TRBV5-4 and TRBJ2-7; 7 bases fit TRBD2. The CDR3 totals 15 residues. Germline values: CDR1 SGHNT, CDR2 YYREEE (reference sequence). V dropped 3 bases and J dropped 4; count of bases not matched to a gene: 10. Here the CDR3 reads CASSSGDLREYEQYF. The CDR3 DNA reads TGTGCCAGCAGCTCGGGGGACCTGCGGGAGTACGAGCAGTACTTC. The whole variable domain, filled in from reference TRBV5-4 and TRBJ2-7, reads ETGVTQSPTHLIKTRGQQVTLRCSSQSGHNTVSWYQQALGQGPQFIFQYYREEENGRGNFPPRFSGLQFPNYSSELNVNALELDDSALYLCASSSGDLREYEQYFGPGTRLTVT.

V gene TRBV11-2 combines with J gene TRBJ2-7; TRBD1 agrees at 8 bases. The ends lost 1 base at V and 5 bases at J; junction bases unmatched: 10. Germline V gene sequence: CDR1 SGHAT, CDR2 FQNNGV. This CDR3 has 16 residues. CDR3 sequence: CASSLGQGIPSHEQYF. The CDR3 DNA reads TGTGCCAGCAGCTTAGGACAGGGGATACCCTCGCACGAGCAGTACTTC.

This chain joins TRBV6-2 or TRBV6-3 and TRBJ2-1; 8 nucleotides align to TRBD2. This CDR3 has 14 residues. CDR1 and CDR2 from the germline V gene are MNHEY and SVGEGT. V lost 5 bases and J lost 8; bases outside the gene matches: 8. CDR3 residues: CASSTTRGGDEQFF. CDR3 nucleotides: TGTGCCAGCAGTACTACTCGGGGGGGCGATGAGCAGTTCTTC.

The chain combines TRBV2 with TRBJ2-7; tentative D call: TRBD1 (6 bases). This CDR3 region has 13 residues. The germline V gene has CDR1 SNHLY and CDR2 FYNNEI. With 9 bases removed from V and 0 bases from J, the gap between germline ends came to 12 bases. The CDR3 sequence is CASWTASSYEQYF. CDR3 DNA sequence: TGTGCCAGTTGGACAGCTAGCTCCTACGAGCAGTACTTC.